This note documents a single TCR beta chain sequence. This sample stems from a study of blood T cell repertoires in COVID-19. Across the study: Samples representing acute and convalescent COVID-19 were sourced from the United States, Italy and Spain. Nucleic acid was either cDNA or gDNA, and it came from T cells, B-cell-depleted T cells, or PBMCs.

The CDR3 extends over 15 amino acids. The V gene end was trimmed by 2 bases and the J gene end by 2 bases; junction bases not matched to a gene: 4. The germline CDR1 and CDR2 sequences are MNHEY and SMNVEV (reference sequence). Per the authors' pipeline: For nucleated cells, counts were estimated from reference gene primer amplification. Sequencing used immunoSEQ multiplex PCR; TCRdb keeps in-frame clones, though not all of them. That table is the source of V, J and clone size, and D and trimming were worked out from the DNA. Of 450,000 or so clones listed, 70% to 90% are singletons. The sequence came from a man aged 18 to 29 with COVID-19, enrolled during active disease. The rearrangement joins TRBV27 to TRBJ2-7, with 9 bases matching TRBD1. Sample: peripheral blood. CDR3 region: CASSLTGQGPYEQYF. The CDR3 coding sequence is TGTGCCAGCAGTTTAACAGGACAGGGGCCCTACGAGCAGTACTTC.